Shown below are 8 T cell receptor beta chains from a single sample sequenced in a study of blood T cells in healthy people across ages. A sample-barcoded 5' primer and a J-beta primer mix were used in a second PCR of about 7 to 12 cycles. TCRdb re-analysed the 5' RACE reads in MiXCR, keeping a single row per CDR3 protein. The table has fewer than 2,000,000 distinct CDR3 sequences, approximately 40% seen once; the top ten hold more than 20%. The sample taken for sequencing was blood. The source is a human donor in good health.

The chain links TRBV20-1 to TRBJ2-1; 9 nucleotides align to TRBD1. The CDR3 runs to 16 residues. V lost 3 bases and J lost 9; bases outside the gene matches: 15. Looked up from germline, CDR1 is DFQATT and CDR2 is SNEGSKA (reference sequence). The CDR3 protein is CSARSSRGQGAGEQFF. CDR3 nucleotides: TGCAGTGCTAGGTCCTCCAGGGGACAGGGTGCGGGTGAGCAGTTCTTC.

This chain joins TRBV6-6 and TRBJ1-5, with D uncertain. CDR1 and CDR2 (germline): MNHNY, SVGAGI (reference sequence). The CDR3 length is 15 residues. The V end lost 2 bases, the J end lost 2 bases, and 10 bases lay between the germline ends. CDR3 sequence: CASSYGSVGNQPQHF. In DNA, the CDR3 is TGTGCCAGCAGTTACGGCAGCGTAGGCAATCAGCCCCAGCATTTT.

This clonotype was counted only a few times. J is TRBJ2-3 and V is TRBV10-3, with D unresolved. The CDR3 is made up of 14 amino acids. V dropped 6 bases and J dropped 2 bases, with 12 bases sitting between them. The germline CDR1 and CDR2 sequences are ENHRY and SYGVKD. The CDR3 region is CAIREDKTTDTQYF. CDR3 nucleotide sequence: TGTGCCATCAGGGAAGACAAGACCACAGATACGCAGTATTTT.

This CDR3 is CASSPGPRTDNEQFF. The CDR3 DNA sequence: TGTGCCAGCAGCCCGGGACCGCGAACGGATAATGAGCAGTTCTTC. The chain carries TRBV13 and TRBJ2-1; the D call may be TRBD1 or TRBD2 (5 bases each). Germline V lookup: CDR1 PRHDT, CDR2 FYEKMQ (reference sequence). With 5 bases removed from V and 7 bases from J, the gap between germline ends came to 18 bases. The length of the CDR3 is 15 residues.

This chain joins TRBV5-5 and TRBJ2-7, with TRBD2 matching 7 bases. Germline V CDR1 and CDR2: SGHKS, YYEKEE (reference sequence). V dropped 4 bases and J dropped 5; count of bases not matched to a gene: 9. This CDR3 is built from 14 residues. The CDR3 bases are TGTGCCAGCAGCCCGCGGACTAGGACTCACGAGCAGTACTTC. Translating it yields CASSPRTRTHEQYF.

A few counts support this clonotype. The chain links TRBV7-3 to TRBJ2-7; D tentatively fits TRBD1 or TRBD2 (5 bases each). TRBJ2-5 matches the DNA end more closely, so the J call is doubtful. The germline CDR1 and CDR2 sequences are SGHTA and FQGTGA. This CDR3 has 15 residues. CDR3 sequence reads: CASSLRGPPGETQYF. The DNA of the CDR3 is TGTGCCAGCAGCTTAAGAGGGCCACCAGGGGAGACCCAGTACTTC.

This clonotype was seen a few times. An end of the junction differs from the germline gene, which may be a read error. The chain couples TRBV20-1 to TRBJ2-3, with 14 bases lining up with TRBD2. The CDR3 is 17 residues long. Per the germline V gene, CDR1 is DFQATT and CDR2 is SNEGSKA (reference sequence). Here the CDR3 DNA reads TGCAGTGCTACCCCGGGACTAGCGGGGGCCGACACAGATATGCAGTATTTT. The encoded protein is CSATPGLAGADTDMQYF.

J is TRBJ1-5 and V is TRBV20-1; TRBD1 is a possible D gene (5 bases). Trimming removed 1 base at V and 4 bases at J, with 17 bases between. This CDR3 contains 16 residues. Per germline, CDR1 DFQATT and CDR2 SNEGSKA (reference sequence). CDR3 loop: CSARVPSGAQNQPQHF. As DNA, the CDR3 is TGCAGTGCTAGAGTCCCCTCCGGGGCGCAAAATCAGCCCCAGCATTTT.